Here is one T cell receptor (beta chain) with its context. This sample was taken from a study of T cell changes during pregnancy in multiple sclerosis. Here immunoSEQ multiplex PCR was the method, and the copy in TCRdb shows in-frame clones only, minus some. Among just under 70,000 clones listed, roughly nine tenths were seen once. Germline-derived CDR1 and CDR2 are SGHTA and FQGNSA. Trimming took off 6 bases at V and 0 bases at J, with 15 bases between the two ends. This CDR3 region has 15 residues. The TCR originated in a female donor with multiple sclerosis, enrolled in a pregnancy study. The rearrangement joins TRBV7-2 to TRBJ2-7; tentative D call: TRBD2 (7 bases). Sample: peripheral blood, taken in the second trimester of pregnancy. As DNA, the CDR3 is TGTGCCAGCAGGTTCCTGGGGGGGCCCTCCTACGAGCAGTACTTC. Translated, it gives CASRFLGGPSYEQYF.